Here is one T cell receptor beta chain with its context. The antigen is undetermined. Trimming took off 3 bases at V and 9 bases at J, with 21 bases between the two ends. CDR3 size: 16 residues. CDR1 is WSHSY, CDR2 SAAADI, per germline. These data come from a study of T-cell memory formation after mild COVID-19. Study-level points and caveats: The second-wave clones peaking on day 37 were not confirmed as SARS-CoV-2-specific. Pre-infection memory carried some responding clones, suggesting that cross-reactive memory joined. Contracting CD4+ clones were located mainly in CM and EM, and CD8+ clones in EMRA.

Using constant-segment primers, 5'RACE produced TCR alpha and TCR beta cDNA libraries carrying sample barcodes and UMIs. Each CDR3 protein is one row after TCRdb ran MiXCR on the 5' RACE reads. The data contain 300,000 to 350,000 distinct CDR3 sequences, less than 20% of them singletons. V gene TRBV10-2 combines with J gene TRBJ2-1; D may be TRBD1 (6 bases). The sequence was collected from a man between 18 and 35 years old who had mild COVID-19 (a few samples of this study predate the infection). Cell type and time point are not known. The specimen was PBMCs or a T cell subset sorted from them (not recorded which). This chain's CDR3 is CASSDPIPRGGGEQFF. For the CDR3, the DNA is TGCGCCAGCAGTGACCCTATACCCAGGGGCGGCGGTGAGCAGTTCTTC.